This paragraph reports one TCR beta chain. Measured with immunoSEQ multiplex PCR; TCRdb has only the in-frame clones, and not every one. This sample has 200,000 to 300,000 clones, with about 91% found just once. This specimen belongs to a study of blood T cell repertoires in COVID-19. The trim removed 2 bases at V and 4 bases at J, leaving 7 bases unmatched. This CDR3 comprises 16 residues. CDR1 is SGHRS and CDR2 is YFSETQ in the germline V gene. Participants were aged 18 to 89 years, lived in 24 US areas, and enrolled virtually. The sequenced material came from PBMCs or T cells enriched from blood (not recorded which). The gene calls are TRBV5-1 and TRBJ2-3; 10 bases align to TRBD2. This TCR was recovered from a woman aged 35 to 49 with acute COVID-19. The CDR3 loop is CASSFFLAGEADTQYF. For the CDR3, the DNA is TGCGCCAGCAGCTTCTTTCTAGCGGGAGAGGCAGATACGCAGTATTTT.